Sequencing of this T cell receptor (beta chain) was carried out in a study of T cell repertoires in cytomegalovirus infection. As for the study in general: CMV infection and matching HLA type were both indicated by public TCR beta signatures.

This clonotype was detected only a few times. The target antigen is unknown. Using its own MiXCR run on the reads, TCRdb lists one record per CDR3 protein. Among 150,000 to 200,000 distinct CDR3 sequences listed, roughly 9.8% were seen once. Study-wide points: The cumulative frequency of public TCR beta families identified carriers of CMV plus the relevant HLA.

The TCR sequence derives from a human donor in good health (CMV status not recorded). Some clones in this sample may be carry-over from other donors' samples. The sample taken for sequencing was PBMCs.

This CDR3 reads CASSYSRGGTYEQYF. CDR3 DNA sequence: TGTGCCAGCAGTTACAGTCGGGGCGGTACCTACGAGCAGTACTTC. The gene calls are TRBV6-2 or TRBV6-3 and TRBJ2-7; D might be TRBD1 or TRBD2, each matching 5 bases. Germline assignment: CDR1 MNHEY and CDR2 SVGEGT. Trimming removed 2 bases from V and 2 bases from J, with 13 bases in between. CDR3 length: 15 amino acids.